Included here is one T cell receptor beta chain sequence, with context. With a much larger clone just one base away, this may be a read error. Without the conserved terminal phenylalanine or tryptophan, this CDR3 likely stems from a read error. Amplified TCR beta CDR3 regions were obtained using RNA transcripts as template. An initial RT-PCR round employing HTBI primers preceded a second-round multiplex PCR. TCRdb fed the multiplex PCR reads into MiXCR, producing one record per CDR3 protein. This repertoire shows over a million distinct CDR3 sequences, about 36% found once; its top ten account for over 8.5%. This entry is derived from a study of Graves' ophthalmopathy and Graves' hyperthyroidism. With 6 bases removed from V and 5 bases from J, the gap between germline ends came to 13 bases. This CDR3 is 14 amino acids long. Germline CDR1 and CDR2: SGHTA and FQGNSA.

The gene calls are TRBV7-2 and TRBJ1-4, with D uncertain. This TCR was sampled from an adult man with Graves' hyperthyroidism. Material: peripheral blood or thyroid tissue (not recorded which). The CDR3 DNA is TGTGCCAGCAGTACGGTTGACGGAAATGAAAAACTGTTTTCT. Protein: CASSTVDGNEKLFS.